The 21 T cell receptor beta chains below come from one sample, sequenced in a study of cytomegalovirus exposure and HLA in healthy donors. The PCR used 60 Vbeta and 13 Jbeta primers. Clones were read by immunoSEQ multiplex PCR, and TCRdb kept only the in-frame ones, dropping some. Of fewer than 150,000 clones listed, under 90% are singletons. The specimen sequenced was PBMCs. The receptor source for this set is a woman between 18 and 29 years old in good health and CMV-seronegative.

V is TRBV19 and J is TRBJ1-1, with 9 bases aligning to TRBD1. After removal of 1 base from V and 6 bases from J, the junction contained 15 bases not matched to a gene. Per the germline V gene, CDR1 is LNHDA and CDR2 is SQIVND (reference sequence). CDR3 size: 18 residues. The CDR3 loop is CASSIVSTGGVNSPEAFF. CDR3 nucleotides: TGTGCCAGTAGTATAGTTTCCACAGGGGGCGTTAATAGCCCTGAAGCTTTCTTT.

This clone has more than one count but fewer than ten. The chain links TRBV11-2 to TRBJ2-1; 11 positions match TRBD2. V lost 5 bases, J lost 7 bases, and 13 bases stayed unmatched. CDR1 and CDR2 (germline): SGHAT, FQNNGV. The CDR3 contains 17 residues. CDR3 DNA sequence: TGTGCCAGCAGCCCACCCACTAGCGGGGGAATCAAAAATGAGCAGTTCTTC. This sequence encodes CASSPPTSGGIKNEQFF.

The chain employs TRBV5-4 and TRBJ1-1; D might be TRBD1 (5 bases). Germline CDR1 SGHNT, CDR2 YYREEE (reference sequence). There are 15 residues in the CDR3. V lost 0 bases, J lost 5 bases, and 14 bases lay in between. CDR3 sequence (DNA): TGTGCCAGCAGCTTGGTAGGGGAAGTTAAGACTGAAGCTTTCTTT. Protein product: CASSLVGEVKTEAFF. Complete variable domain (other parts from reference TRBV5-4 and TRBJ1-1): ETGVTQSPTHLIKTRGQQVTLRCSSQSGHNTVSWYQQALGQGPQFIFQYYREEENGRGNFPPRFSGLQFPNYSSELNVNALELDDSALYLCASSLVGEVKTEAFFGQGTRLTVV.

V and J are TRBV6-1 and TRBJ2-2; 8 nucleotides agree with TRBD1. The CDR3 length is 13 residues. With 6 bases clipped from V and 3 bases from J, the junction kept 0 bases outside the gene matches. Germline V lookup: CDR1 MNHNS, CDR2 SASEGT. The CDR3 loop is CASRTGDTGELFF. The DNA of the CDR3 is TGTGCCAGCAGGACAGGGGACACCGGGGAGCTGTTTTTT.

The rearrangement uses TRBV27 and TRBJ1-2; D gene unclear. This CDR3 has 12 residues. Germline-derived CDR1 and CDR2 are MNHEY and SMNVEV (reference sequence). V shed 5 bases and J shed 5 bases, with 9 bases lying between them. The CDR3 reads CASSPGRYGYTF. CDR3 bases: TGTGCCAGCAGTCCAGGTCGTTATGGCTACACCTTC.

This chain connects TRBV7-8 to TRBJ1-1, with D tentatively TRBD1 (5 bases). From germline, CDR1 is SGHVS and CDR2 FQNEAQ. Trimming left V 1 base short and J 7 bases short, with 13 bases between. This CDR3 has 14 amino acids. The CDR3 reads CASSLGGEGLEAFF. The CDR3 region has the DNA TGTGCCAGCAGCTTAGGGGGGGAGGGCCTTGAAGCTTTCTTT.

The rearrangement links TRBV7-8 to TRBJ2-2, with 10 bases that match TRBD2. The CDR3 loop spans 15 amino acids. CDR1 is SGHVS, CDR2 FQNEAQ, per germline. With 5 bases clipped from V and 4 bases from J, the junction kept 4 bases outside the gene matches. The CDR3 bases are TGTGCCAGCAGCCCTAGCGGGAGTGGCACCGGGGAGCTGTTTTTT. Its protein product is CASSPSGSGTGELFF.

This clone has just a few counts. Different DNA sequences within this sample yield the same CDR3. This chain links TRBV5-4 with TRBJ2-7; a possible D gene is TRBD2 (5 bases). CDR3 length: 16 residues. The V and J ends lost 0 bases and 0 bases respectively, with 13 bases between them. Per germline, CDR1 SGHNT and CDR2 YYREEE (reference sequence). The DNA of the CDR3 is TGTGCCAGCAGCTTGGGTTGGCGGGTGAGCTCCTACGAGCAGTACTTC. Translated, it gives CASSLGWRVSSYEQYF.

The CDR3 sequence is CATLRTGANQPQHF. In DNA, the CDR3 is TGTGCCACCCTTAGGACAGGGGCCAATCAGCCCCAGCATTTT. V is TRBV6-1 and J is TRBJ1-5, with 9 positions matching TRBD1. CDR3 length: 14 residues. Germline CDR1 MNHNS, CDR2 SASEGT. The J segment lost 3 bases and the V segment lost 10 bases, leaving 7 bases of the junction unmatched.

The chain has TRBV29-1 and TRBJ1-5; TRBD1 agrees at 7 bases. Germline-derived CDR1 and CDR2 are SQVTM and ANQGSEA. The V segment lost 4 bases and the J segment 0 bases; nucleotides outside the gene matches: 3. The CDR3 totals 14 residues. The CDR3 DNA reads TGCAGCGTTGTCGACAGGGATAGCAATCAGCCCCAGCATTTT. Its protein is CSVVDRDSNQPQHF.

This clone was observed a few times. V and J are TRBV6-4 and TRBJ1-4, with unresolved D. The CDR3 covers 14 residues. V was pared by 4 bases and J by 7 bases, with 13 bases between. Germline V gene data show CDR1 as MRHNA and CDR2 as SNTAGT. The CDR3 DNA reads TGTGCCAGCAGTGGAGACCGCGGGAGTGAAAAACTGTTTTTT. It codes for CASSGDRGSEKLFF.

The chain employs TRBV4-1 and TRBJ2-5, with D uncertain. The CDR3 consists of 13 residues. Trimming cost V 1 base and J 3 bases, with 6 bases left between them. Germline CDR1 is MGHRA and CDR2 is YSYEKL. CDR3 sequence (DNA): TGCGCCAGCAGCCAAGTTGCAGAAGAGACCCAGTACTTC. It codes for CASSQVAEETQYF.

J is TRBJ1-4 and V is TRBV7-8; tentatively, D is TRBD1 (5 bases). Trimming stripped 4 bases from V and 4 bases from J, with 10 bases between. The CDR3 extends over 14 amino acids. The germline gives CDR1 SGHVS, CDR2 FQNEAQ. The CDR3 DNA reads TGTGCCAGCAGCTCGGGGGGAGGTAATGAAAAACTGTTTTTT. This gives the protein CASSSGGGNEKLFF.

The gene calls are TRBV19 and TRBJ1-1; D is undetermined. This CDR3 is built from 13 residues. V was pared by 4 bases and J by 4 bases, with 10 bases between. Germline loops: CDR1 LNHDA, CDR2 SQIVND (reference sequence). The CDR3 nucleotides are TGTGCCAGTAGTAGTCAGGCAACCACTGAAGCTTTCTTT. It codes for CASSSQATTEAFF.

This chain uses TRBV4-2 with TRBJ1-5, with D possibly matching TRBD1 (5 bases). The V and J ends lost 2 bases and 1 base respectively, with 21 bases between them. Germline V gives CDR1 LGHNA, CDR2 YNFKEQ. There are 19 residues in the CDR3. The CDR3 loop is CASSQRRITRGISNQPQHF. The CDR3 DNA sequence: TGTGCCAGCAGCCAACGGCGAATTACAAGGGGCATAAGCAATCAGCCCCAGCATTTT.

The V call is TRBV5-1, the J call TRBJ2-1; the match to TRBD2 covers 9 bases. The CDR3 is 17 amino acids. Germline lookup yields CDR1 SGHRS and CDR2 YFSETQ. V dropped 4 bases and J dropped 0; count of bases not matched to a gene: 8. CDR3 sequence (DNA): TGCGCCAGCAGCCCACGACTAGCGGACAGCTCCTACAATGAGCAGTTCTTC. Its translation is CASSPRLADSSYNEQFF.

The V call is TRBV6-1, the J call TRBJ2-4; D perhaps matches TRBD2 (5 bases). CDR3 size: 14 residues. Germline lookup yields CDR1 MNHNS and CDR2 SASEGT. Trimming left V 2 bases short and J 6 bases short, with 11 bases between. The CDR3 DNA sequence: TGTGCCAGCAGTGAAAATCCCGGACTAAACATTCAGTACTTC. Its protein product is CASSENPGLNIQYF.

The chain recombines TRBV28 with TRBJ1-1, with D possibly being TRBD1 (6 bases). The CDR3 sequence is 17 residues long. The V and J ends lost 0 bases and 8 bases respectively, with 22 bases between them. Per germline, CDR1 MDHEN and CDR2 SYDVKM. For the CDR3, the DNA is TGTGCCAGCAGTTTATGGGGGACACGCGAGGGGTCCTGGGAAGCTTTCTTT. Translation gives CASSLWGTREGSWEAFF.

In its sample, this clone was seen a few times. This chain connects TRBV4-3 to TRBJ2-1, with D maybe TRBD2 (7 bases). Germline V lookup: CDR1 LGHNA, CDR2 YSLEER. The CDR3 runs to 16 residues. The V end lost 0 bases, the J end lost 8 bases, and 17 bases lay between the germline ends. The CDR3 spells CASSQDVGGGRDEQFF. The CDR3 nucleotides read TGCGCCAGCAGCCAAGATGTTGGGGGGGGGCGGGATGAGCAGTTCTTC.

V and J are TRBV19 and TRBJ2-3; 7 nucleotides agree with TRBD2. The germline gives CDR1 LNHDA, CDR2 SQIVND (reference sequence). The CDR3 runs to 15 residues. Trimming took 5 bases from V and 0 from J; bases not matched to a gene: 5. CDR3 DNA sequence: TGTGCCAGTAGTGCCCGGGACTATAGCACAGATACGCAGTATTTT. Its translation is CASSARDYSTDTQYF.

The chain uses TRBV6-5 and TRBJ1-2; no clear D gene. V lost 0 bases and J lost 6, with 5 bases in between. Germline CDR1 MNHEY, CDR2 SVGAGI. The CDR3 sequence is 12 residues long. CDR3 DNA: TGTGCCAGCAGTTACTCGAGGGATGGCTACACCTTC. This translates into CASSYSRDGYTF.